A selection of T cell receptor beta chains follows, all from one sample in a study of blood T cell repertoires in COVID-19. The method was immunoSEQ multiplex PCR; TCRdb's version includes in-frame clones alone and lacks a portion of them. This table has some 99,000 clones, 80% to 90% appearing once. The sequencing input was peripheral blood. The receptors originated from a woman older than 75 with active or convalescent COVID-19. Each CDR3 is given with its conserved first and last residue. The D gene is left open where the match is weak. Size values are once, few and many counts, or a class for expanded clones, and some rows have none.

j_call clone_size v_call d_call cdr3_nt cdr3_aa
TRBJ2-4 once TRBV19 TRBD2 TGTGCCAGTAGTACCGGGAGGGTGCGGGGAGAGTCTAGCAAAAACATTCAGTACTTC CASSTGRVRGESSKNIQYF
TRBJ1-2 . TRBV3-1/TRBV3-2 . TGTGCCAGCAGCCAAGAGAGATTTGGGGGCAGAGGGCACTATGGCTACACCTTC CASSQERFGGRGHYGYTF
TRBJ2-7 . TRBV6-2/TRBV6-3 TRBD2 TGTGCCAGCAGTTACTCGGCTAGCGGGTTTAGCTCCTACGAGCAGTACTTC CASSYSASGFSSYEQYF
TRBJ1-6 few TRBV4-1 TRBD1 TGCGCCAGCAGCCAAGAAAGGACAGGGATTTCACCCCTCCACTTT CASSQERTGISPLHF
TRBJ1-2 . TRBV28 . TGTGCCAGCAGTGCCCCCGAGGCCACTAACTATGGCTACACCTTC CASSAPEATNYGYTF
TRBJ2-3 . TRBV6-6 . TGTGCCAGCAGTTACCGGGATCCAGATACGCAGTATTTT CASSYRDPDTQYF
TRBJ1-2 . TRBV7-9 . TGTGCCAGCAGCTTACCGCGTGTCGGGAGGTCGGACTATGGCTACACCTTC CASSLPRVGRSDYGYTF
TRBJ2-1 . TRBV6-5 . TGTGCCAGCAGTTACTCGATGGGGCTACAATTAGAGTTCTTC CASSYSMGLQLEFF
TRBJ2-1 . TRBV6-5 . TGTGCCATCTGGGCGGGAAACTACAATGAGCAGTTCTTC CAIWAGNYNEQFF
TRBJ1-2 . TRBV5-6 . TGTGCCAGCAGCTTTCTCACAGCCTTAAACTATGGCTACACCTTC CASSFLTALNYGYTF
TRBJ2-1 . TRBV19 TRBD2 TGTGCCAGTAGGCTAGCGGGAGTCGATGAGCAGTTCTTC CASRLAGVDEQFF
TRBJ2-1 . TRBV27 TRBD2 TGTGCCAGCAGTATCGTTTACGGGAGGGACAATGAGCAGTTCTTC CASSIVYGRDNEQFF
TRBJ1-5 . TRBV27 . TGTGCCAGCAGTTTAGGGAGGGGAGGCAATCAGCCCCAGCATTTT CASSLGRGGNQPQHF
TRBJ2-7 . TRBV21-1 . TGTGCCAGCAGCAAAGGGGGTAGCGGGGGGAAGCGCTCCTACGAGCAGTACTTC CASSKGGSGGKRSYEQYF
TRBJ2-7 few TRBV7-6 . TGTGCCAGCAGCTTAAGGGCCGGGGACTCCTACGAGCAGTACTTC CASSLRAGDSYEQYF
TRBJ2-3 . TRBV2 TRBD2 TGTGCCAGCAGTGTTTCTAGCGGACCAGCGGGGGATACGCAGTATTTT CASSVSSGPAGDTQYF
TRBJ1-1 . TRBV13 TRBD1 TGTGCCAGCAGCCTGAGGACAGGGGCTTTGAACACTGAAGCTTTCTTT CASSLRTGALNTEAFF
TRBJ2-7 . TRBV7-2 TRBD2 TGTGCCAGCAGCCGTTGGACTAGTGACTACGAGCAGTACTTC CASSRWTSDYEQYF
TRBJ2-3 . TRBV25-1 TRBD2 TGTGCCAGCAGTGAGAGCCTAGCGGGAGGGACAGATACGCAGTATTTT CASSESLAGGTDTQYF
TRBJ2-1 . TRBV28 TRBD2 TGTGCCAGCAGCGGACTAGCGGGACGGGATGAGCAGTTCTTC CASSGLAGRDEQFF
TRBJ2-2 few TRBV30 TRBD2 TGTGCCTGGACTCAGCGGGAGGCATGGAGTAGGGAGCTGTTTTTT CAWTQREAWSRELFF
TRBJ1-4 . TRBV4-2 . TGTGCCAGCAGCCAAGAGGACATATTGTCCATCCCGTTTTTT CASSQEDILSIPFF
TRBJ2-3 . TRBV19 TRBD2 TGTGCCAGTAGTATGGACCCGGGACTAGCGATCGATACGCAGTATTTT CASSMDPGLAIDTQYF
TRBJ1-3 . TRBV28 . TGTGCCAGCAGTTTATTCCCCGGAGTGCTTGGAAACACCATATATTTT CASSLFPGVLGNTIYF
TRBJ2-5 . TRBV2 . TGTGCCAGCAGTCCTCAAGAGACCCAGTACTTC CASSPQETQYF